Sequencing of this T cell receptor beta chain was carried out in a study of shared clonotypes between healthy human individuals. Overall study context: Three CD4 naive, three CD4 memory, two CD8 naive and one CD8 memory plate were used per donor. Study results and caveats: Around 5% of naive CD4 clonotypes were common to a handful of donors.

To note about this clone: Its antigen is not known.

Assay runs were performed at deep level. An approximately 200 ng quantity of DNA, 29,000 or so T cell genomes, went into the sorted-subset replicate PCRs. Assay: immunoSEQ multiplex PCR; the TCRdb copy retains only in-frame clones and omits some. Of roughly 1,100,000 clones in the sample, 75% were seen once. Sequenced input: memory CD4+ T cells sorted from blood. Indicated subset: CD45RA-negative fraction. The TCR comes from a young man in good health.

The CDR3 region has the DNA TGTGCCAGCAGCTTAGGGACAGGGGCCTCCCAGCCCCAGCATTTT. This gives the protein CASSLGTGASQPQHF. This chain connects TRBV11-2 to TRBJ1-5; 9 bases are shared with TRBD1. The CDR3 is 15 amino acids. V was clipped by 1 base and J by 7 bases; unmatched bases: 5. CDR1 and CDR2 (germline): SGHAT, FQNNGV.